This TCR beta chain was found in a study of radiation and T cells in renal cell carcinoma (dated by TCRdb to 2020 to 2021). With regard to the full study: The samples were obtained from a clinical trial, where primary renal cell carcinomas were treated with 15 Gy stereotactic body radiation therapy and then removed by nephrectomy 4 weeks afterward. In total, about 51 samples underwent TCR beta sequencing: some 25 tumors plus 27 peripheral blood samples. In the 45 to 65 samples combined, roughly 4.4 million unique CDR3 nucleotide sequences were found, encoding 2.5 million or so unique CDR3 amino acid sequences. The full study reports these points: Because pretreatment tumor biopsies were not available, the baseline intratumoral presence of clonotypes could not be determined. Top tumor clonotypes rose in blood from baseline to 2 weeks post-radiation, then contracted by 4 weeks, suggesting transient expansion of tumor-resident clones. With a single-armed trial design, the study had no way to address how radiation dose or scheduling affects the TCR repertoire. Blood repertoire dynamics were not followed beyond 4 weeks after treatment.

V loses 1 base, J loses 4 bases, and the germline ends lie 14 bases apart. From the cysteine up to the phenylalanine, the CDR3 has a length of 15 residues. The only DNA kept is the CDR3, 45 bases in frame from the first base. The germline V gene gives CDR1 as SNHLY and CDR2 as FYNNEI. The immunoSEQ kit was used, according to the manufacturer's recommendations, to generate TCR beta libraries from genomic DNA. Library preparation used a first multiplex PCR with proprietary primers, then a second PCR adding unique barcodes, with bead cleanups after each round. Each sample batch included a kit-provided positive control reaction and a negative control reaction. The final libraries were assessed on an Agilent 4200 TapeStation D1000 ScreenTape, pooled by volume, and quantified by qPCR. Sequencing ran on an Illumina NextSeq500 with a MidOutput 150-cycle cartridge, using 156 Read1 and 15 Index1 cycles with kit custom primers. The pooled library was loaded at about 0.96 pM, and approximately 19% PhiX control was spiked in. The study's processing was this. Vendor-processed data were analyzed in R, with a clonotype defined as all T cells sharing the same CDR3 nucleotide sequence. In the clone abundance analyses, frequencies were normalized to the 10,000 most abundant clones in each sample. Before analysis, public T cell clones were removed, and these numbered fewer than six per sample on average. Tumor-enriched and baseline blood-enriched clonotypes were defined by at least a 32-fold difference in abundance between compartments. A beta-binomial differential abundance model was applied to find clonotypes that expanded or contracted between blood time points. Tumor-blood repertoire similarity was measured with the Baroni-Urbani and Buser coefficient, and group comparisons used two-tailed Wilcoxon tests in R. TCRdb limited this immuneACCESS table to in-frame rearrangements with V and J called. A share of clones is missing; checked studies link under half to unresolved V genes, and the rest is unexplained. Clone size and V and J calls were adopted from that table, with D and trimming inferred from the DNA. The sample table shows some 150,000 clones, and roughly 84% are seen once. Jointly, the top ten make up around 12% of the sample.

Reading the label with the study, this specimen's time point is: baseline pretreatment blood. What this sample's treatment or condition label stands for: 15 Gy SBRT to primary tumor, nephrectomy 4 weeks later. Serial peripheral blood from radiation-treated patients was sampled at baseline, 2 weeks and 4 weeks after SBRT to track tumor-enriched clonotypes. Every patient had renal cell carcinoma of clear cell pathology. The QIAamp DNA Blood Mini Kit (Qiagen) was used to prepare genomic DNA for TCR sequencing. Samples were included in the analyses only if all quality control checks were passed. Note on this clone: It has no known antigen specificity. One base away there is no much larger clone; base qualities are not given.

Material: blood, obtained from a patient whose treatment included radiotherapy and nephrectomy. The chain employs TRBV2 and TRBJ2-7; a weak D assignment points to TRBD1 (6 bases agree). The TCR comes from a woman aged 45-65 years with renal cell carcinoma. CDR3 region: CASSEGRGLFYEQYF. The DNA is TGTGCCAGCAGTGAAGGCAGGGGCCTGTTTTACGAGCAGTACTTC.